Reported below is one T cell receptor (beta chain). Its antigen is unknown. Treatment was busulfan-fludarabine conditioning, a marrow graft, and cyclophosphamide on days +3 and +4. Germline V gene data show CDR1 as GTSNPN and CDR2 as SVGIG (reference sequence). The CDR3 is 13 residues long. The V gene lost 0 bases and the J gene lost 7 bases, with 10 bases spanning the gap. The data stem from a study of T cells after posttransplantation cyclophosphamide. Study-wide points: Donor-recipient repertoire similarity was low at 1-2 months, rising over year one. Tissue-infiltrating T cells from skin or gut overlapped little with blood T cells.

Clones were sequenced by immunoSEQ multiplex PCR, and TCRdb holds only the in-frame ones, with some missing. The sample has about 22,000 clones; about nine tenths are singletons. V gene TRBV30 combines with J gene TRBJ1-5; tentatively, D is TRBD1 (6 bases). The sequence derives from a female patient aged 30 to 40 who received an allogeneic stem cell transplant from an unrelated donor, was CMV-positive, and had no GVHD. Some T cells may possibly be graft donor cells. Sequences were derived from PBMCs, sampled after allogeneic stem cell transplant with posttransplant cyclophosphamide. CDR3 sequence reads: CAWSVNRVQPQHF. The DNA of the CDR3 is TGTGCCTGGAGTGTAAACAGGGTACAGCCCCAGCATTTT.